This T cell receptor (beta chain) was sequenced during a study of beta chain features in type 1 diabetes. General observations from the study: Across patients, naive, central memory and Treg TCRB repertoires exhibited apparently greater similarity than was observed across healthy donors.

This CDR3 contains 13 residues. Trimming cost V 5 bases and J 3 bases, with 10 bases left between them. Germline loops: CDR1 SGHTA, CDR2 FQGNSA. At least ten counts were recorded for this clone. As yet, its antigen is unknown. Investigators reverse transcribed all isolated RNA, so they sequenced expressed TCRB transcripts. The table came from immunoSEQ multiplex PCR; TCRdb's copy has only in-frame clones and leaves some out. This table holds about 140,000 clones, approximately 9.8% found once. Per donor, one heparinised blood draw averaged about 110 mL. Cell sorting via CD45RO/CCR7/CD25/CD127/CD95/CD27 was performed to obtain CD4+ naive, central memory, regulatory and stem cell-like memory cells.

This sequence originates from a woman aged 40 to 50 in good health. This chain uses TRBV7-2 with TRBJ1-2; no firm D call. The source material was central memory CD4+ T cells from blood. This CDR3 reads CASSRWADYGYTF. CDR3 bases: TGTGCCAGCAGCCGGTGGGCAGACTATGGCTACACCTTC.